The entry below gives a single T cell receptor (beta chain) sequence along with its context. Its antigen remains unknown. Profiling relied on immunoSEQ multiplex PCR, and the TCRdb table lists in-frame clones only, not all of them. The table includes tens of thousands of clones, about 90% detected once. The sample belongs to a study of T cell responses to AZD1222 COVID-19 vaccine. Study conclusions and caveats: Reportedly, close to half of spike-specific TCRs are directed against unmutated variant regions.

Trimming left V 7 bases short and J 2 bases short, with 13 bases between. Germline V gene data show CDR1 as MNHEY and CDR2 as SVGAGI. CDR3 size: 14 residues. The chain combines TRBV6-5 with TRBJ2-3; D is possibly TRBD2 (6 bases). Sequenced material: peripheral blood, taken 28 days after the second AZD1222 dose. The clonotype was recovered from an adult who received the AZD1222 COVID-19 vaccine. CDR3 coding DNA: TGTGCCAGCAAGCGGGCGCCCAACACAGATACGCAGTATTTT. Translation: CASKRAPNTDTQYF.